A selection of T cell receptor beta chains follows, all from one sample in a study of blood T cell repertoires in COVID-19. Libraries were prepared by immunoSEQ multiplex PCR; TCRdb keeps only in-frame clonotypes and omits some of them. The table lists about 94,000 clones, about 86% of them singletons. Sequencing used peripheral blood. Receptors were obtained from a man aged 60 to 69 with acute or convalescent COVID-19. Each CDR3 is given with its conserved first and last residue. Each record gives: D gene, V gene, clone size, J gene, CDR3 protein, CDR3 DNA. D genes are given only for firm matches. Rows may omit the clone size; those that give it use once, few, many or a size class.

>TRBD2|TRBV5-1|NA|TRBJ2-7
CASSLAGRGYEQYF
TGCGCCAGCAGCTTGGCAGGGAGGGGATACGAGCAGTACTTC
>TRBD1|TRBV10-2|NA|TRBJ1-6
CASSEAGGNSPLHF
TGCGCCAGCAGTGAAGCAGGGGGTAATTCACCCCTCCACTTT
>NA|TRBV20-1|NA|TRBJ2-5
CSASGTVRTQYF
TGCAGTGCTAGTGGAACAGTACGAACCCAGTACTTC
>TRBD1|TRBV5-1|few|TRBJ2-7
CASSADRGSGYEQYF
TGCGCCAGCAGCGCCGACAGGGGCTCTGGGTACGAGCAGTACTTC
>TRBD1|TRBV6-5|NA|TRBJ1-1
CASSYSVRTGETVAFF
TGTGCCAGCAGTTACTCGGTTAGGACAGGGGAAACTGTAGCTTTCTTT
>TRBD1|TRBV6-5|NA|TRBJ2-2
CASSLGQSSTGELFF
TGTGCCAGCAGTTTGGGACAGTCGAGCACCGGGGAGCTGTTTTTT
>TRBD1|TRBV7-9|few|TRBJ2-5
CASSFWDRGQTQYF
TGTGCCAGCAGCTTTTGGGACAGGGGCCAGACCCAGTACTTC
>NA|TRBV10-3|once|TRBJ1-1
CAIRQSIESGWNTEAFF
TGTGCCATCAGACAATCGATCGAATCAGGGTGGAACACTGAAGCTTTCTTT
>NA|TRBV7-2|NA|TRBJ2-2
CASSSQGSSGELFF
TGTGCCAGCAGTTCACAGGGATCCTCCGGGGAGCTGTTTTTT
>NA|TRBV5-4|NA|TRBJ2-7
CASSLAGARFYEQYF
TGTGCCAGCAGTTTAGCAGGGGCGAGATTCTACGAGCAGTACTTC
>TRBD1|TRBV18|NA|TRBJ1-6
CASSPPAGGESPLHF
TGTGCCAGCTCACCACCCGCAGGGGGCGAATCACCCCTCCACTTT
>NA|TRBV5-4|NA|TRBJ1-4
CASSLDKYNEKLFF
TGTGCCAGCAGCTTGGACAAGTATAATGAAAAACTGTTTTTT
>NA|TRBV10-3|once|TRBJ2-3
CAISGRGDTQYF
TGTGCCATCAGTGGCAGGGGTGATACGCAGTATTTT
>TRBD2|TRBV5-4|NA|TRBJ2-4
CASSPAGEWLAKNIQYF
TGTGCCAGCAGCCCAGCGGGGGAGTGGCTAGCCAAAAACATTCAGTACTTC
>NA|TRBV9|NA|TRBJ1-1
CASSSTAGTNYKEMNTEAFF
TGTGCCAGCAGCTCCACAGCCGGGACAAACTACAAGGAAATGAACACTGAAGCTTTCTTT
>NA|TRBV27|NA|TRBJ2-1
CASSVGVAYNEQFF
TGTGCCAGCAGTGTAGGGGTCGCCTACAATGAGCAGTTCTTC
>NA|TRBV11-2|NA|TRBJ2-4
CASRSFGQSLAKNIQYF
TGTGCCAGCAGATCTTTTGGACAGTCTCTAGCCAAAAACATTCAGTACTTC
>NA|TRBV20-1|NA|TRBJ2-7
CSAIRGTEQYF
TGCAGTGCCATCCGGGGGACCGAGCAGTACTTC
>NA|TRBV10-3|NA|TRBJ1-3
CAISSADTIYF
TGTGCCATCAGTTCGGCGGACACCATATATTTT
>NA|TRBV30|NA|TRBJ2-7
CAWSTTGNEQYF
TGTGCCTGGAGTACAACAGGGAACGAGCAGTACTTC
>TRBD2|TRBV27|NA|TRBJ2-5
CASSLRASGGETQYF
TGTGCCAGCAGTTTAAGGGCTAGCGGGGGAGAGACCCAGTACTTC
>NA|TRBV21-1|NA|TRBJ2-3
CASSKEELSGADTDTQYF
TGTGCCAGCAGCAAAGAAGAGTTGTCAGGGGCCGACACAGATACGCAGTATTTT
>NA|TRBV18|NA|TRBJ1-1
CASSLHRDEAFF
TGTGCCAGCTCACTCCACAGGGATGAAGCTTTCTTT
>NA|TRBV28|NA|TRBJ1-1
CASSLGGRGYTEAFF
TGTGCCAGCAGTTTGGGGGGGCGCGGGTACACTGAAGCTTTCTTT
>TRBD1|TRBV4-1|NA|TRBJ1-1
CASRLTGETEAFF
TGCGCCAGCAGGCTTACAGGGGAAACTGAAGCTTTCTTT
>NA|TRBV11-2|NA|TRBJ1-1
CASRWTVNTEAFF
TGTGCCAGCAGATGGACAGTGAACACTGAAGCTTTCTTT
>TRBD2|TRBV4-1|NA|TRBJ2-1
CASSQGTSRNNEQFF
TGCGCCAGCAGCCAAGGGACTAGCCGGAACAATGAGCAGTTCTTC
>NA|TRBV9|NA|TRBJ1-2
CASSVGGGEGDGYTF
TGTGCCAGCAGCGTAGGGGGAGGGGAAGGGGATGGCTACACCTTC
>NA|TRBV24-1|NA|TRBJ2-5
CATSDTRGAQETQYF
TGTGCCACCAGTGACACCCGGGGAGCGCAAGAGACCCAGTACTTC
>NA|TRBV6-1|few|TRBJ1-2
CASSEVRSGGYTF
TGTGCCAGCAGTGAAGTAAGGTCAGGGGGCTACACCTTC
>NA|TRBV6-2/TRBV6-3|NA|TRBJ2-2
CASSPGVEGSGELFF
TGTGCCAGCAGTCCAGGGGTAGAGGGCTCCGGGGAGCTGTTTTTT
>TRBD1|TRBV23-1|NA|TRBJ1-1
CASSPIGTGEVRTEAFF
TGCGCCAGCAGTCCTATCGGGACAGGGGAGGTACGCACTGAAGCTTTCTTT
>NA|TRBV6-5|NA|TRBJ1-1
CASREIVNTEAFF
TGTGCCAGCAGAGAGATAGTCAACACTGAAGCTTTCTTT
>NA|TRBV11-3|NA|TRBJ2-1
CASSLEGTNPYNEQFF
TGTGCCAGCAGCTTAGAAGGGACAAACCCTTACAATGAGCAGTTCTTC
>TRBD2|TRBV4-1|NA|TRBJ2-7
CASSQGLAGGPSSYEQYF
TGCGCCAGCAGCCAAGGGCTAGCGGGGGGGCCGAGCTCCTACGAGCAGTACTTC
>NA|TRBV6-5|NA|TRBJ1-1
CASSYSLQGSEAFF
TGTGCCAGCAGTTACTCGTTACAGGGTAGTGAAGCTTTCTTT
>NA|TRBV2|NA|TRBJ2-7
CASSGVHSYEQYF
TGTGCCAGCAGTGGAGTCCACTCCTACGAGCAGTACTTC
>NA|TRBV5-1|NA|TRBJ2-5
CASSLTGTGYETQYF
TGCGCCAGCAGCTTGACGGGAACGGGCTACGAGACCCAGTACTTC
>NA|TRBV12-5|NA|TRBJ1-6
CASGLTGLGNSPLHF
TGTGCTAGTGGTTTGACAGGGCTTGGGAATTCACCCCTCCACTTT
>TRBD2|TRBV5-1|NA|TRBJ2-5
CASSLGPGLAGEETQYF
TGCGCCAGCAGCTTGGGGCCGGGACTAGCGGGGGAAGAGACCCAGTACTTC
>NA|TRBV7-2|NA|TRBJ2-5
CASSLGAGQETQYF
TGTGCCAGCAGCTTGGGGGCAGGTCAAGAGACCCAGTACTTC
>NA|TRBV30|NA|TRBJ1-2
CAWRGRDRDYGYTF
TGTGCCTGGAGGGGCAGGGATAGGGACTATGGCTACACCTTC
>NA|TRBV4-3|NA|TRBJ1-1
CASSQGVQGGNTEAFF
TGCGCCAGCAGCCAAGGAGTGCAGGGAGGGAACACTGAAGCTTTCTTT
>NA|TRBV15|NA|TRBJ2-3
CATSRVDSTDTQYF
TGTGCCACCAGCAGAGTGGACTCCACAGATACGCAGTATTTT
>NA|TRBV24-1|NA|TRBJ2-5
CATSDTGWETQYF
TGTGCCACCAGTGATACGGGGTGGGAGACCCAGTACTTC
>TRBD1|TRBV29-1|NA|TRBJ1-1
CSAPGTGGLDTEAFF
TGCAGCGCCCCCGGGACAGGGGGCCTCGACACTGAAGCTTTCTTT
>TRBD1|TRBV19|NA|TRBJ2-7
CASQAGQGSYEQYF
TGTGCCAGCCAGGCGGGACAGGGCTCCTACGAGCAGTACTTC
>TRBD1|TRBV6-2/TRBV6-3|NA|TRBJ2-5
CASSYGTSTGAPYF
TGTGCCAGCAGTTACGGGACCTCTACAGGGGCCCCGTACTTC
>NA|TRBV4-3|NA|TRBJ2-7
CASSQDRAGTYEQYF
TGCGCCAGCAGCCAAGATCGGGCGGGGACCTACGAGCAGTACTTC
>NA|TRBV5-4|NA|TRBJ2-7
CASSLGTTVSYEQYF
TGTGCCAGCAGCTTAGGGACAACTGTCTCCTACGAGCAGTACTTC
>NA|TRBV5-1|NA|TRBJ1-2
CASSLEGVGYTF
TGCGCCAGCAGCTTGGAGGGGGTAGGCTACACCTTC
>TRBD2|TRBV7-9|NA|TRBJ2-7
CASGAGGSYEQYF
TGTGCCAGCGGAGCGGGGGGTTCCTACGAGCAGTACTTC
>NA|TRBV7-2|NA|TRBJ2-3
CASSFNEAGSTDTQYF
TGTGCCAGCAGCTTCAACGAGGCGGGGAGCACAGATACGCAGTATTTT
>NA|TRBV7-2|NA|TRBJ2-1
CASSPSWVRVGEQFF
TGTGCCAGCAGCCCCTCCTGGGTGAGGGTAGGTGAGCAGTTCTTC
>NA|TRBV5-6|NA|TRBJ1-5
CASSVGGGSPQPQHF
TGTGCCAGCAGCGTTGGCGGGGGATCCCCTCAGCCCCAGCATTTT
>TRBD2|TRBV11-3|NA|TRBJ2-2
CASSDRTSGGATGELFF
TGTGCCAGCAGCGACAGGACTAGCGGGGGGGCAACCGGGGAGCTGTTTTTT
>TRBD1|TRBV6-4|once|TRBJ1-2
CASSSRAGTGIYGYTF
TGTGCCAGCAGTTCCAGAGCCGGGACAGGAATTTATGGCTACACCTTC
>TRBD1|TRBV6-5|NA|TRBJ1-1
CASGQGYTEAFF
TGTGCCAGCGGACAGGGGTACACTGAAGCTTTCTTT
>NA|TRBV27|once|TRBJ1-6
CASRQYNSPLHF
TGTGCCAGCAGACAGTATAATTCACCCCTCCACTTT
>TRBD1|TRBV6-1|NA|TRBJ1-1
CASSDGQGARTEAFF
TGTGCCAGCAGTGACGGGCAGGGGGCAAGGACTGAAGCTTTCTTT